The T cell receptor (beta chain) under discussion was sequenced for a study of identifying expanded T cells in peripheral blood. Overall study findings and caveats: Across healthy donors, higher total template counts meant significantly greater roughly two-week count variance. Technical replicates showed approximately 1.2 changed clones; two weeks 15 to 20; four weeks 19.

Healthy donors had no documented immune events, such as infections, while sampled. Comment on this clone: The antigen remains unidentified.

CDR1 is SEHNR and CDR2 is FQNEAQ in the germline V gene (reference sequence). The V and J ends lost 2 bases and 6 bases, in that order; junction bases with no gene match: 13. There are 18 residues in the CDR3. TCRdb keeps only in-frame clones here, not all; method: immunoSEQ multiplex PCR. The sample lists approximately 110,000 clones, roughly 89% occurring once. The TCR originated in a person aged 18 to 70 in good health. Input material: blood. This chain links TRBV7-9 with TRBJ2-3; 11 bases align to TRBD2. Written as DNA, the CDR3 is TGTGCCAGCAGCTTACGGACGCCTATAGCGGGGGGGCCCGATACGCAGTATTTT. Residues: CASSLRTPIAGGPDTQYF.